These 17 T cell receptor beta chains share one sample of origin, sequenced in a study of blood T cells in healthy people across ages. Alongside a J-beta primer mix, a sample-barcoded 5' primer served in a second PCR lasting about 6 to 12 cycles. TCRdb redid the calling of the 5' RACE reads with MiXCR, one entry per CDR3 protein. The sample shows 550,000 to 750,000 distinct CDR3 sequences, 21% of them seen only once. The material sequenced was blood. The receptors here all came from a man aged 65 to 79 in good health.

This clonotype was detected many times. V is TRBV3-1 and J is TRBJ2-5; tentative D call: TRBD2 (5 bases). The CDR3 covers 13 residues. Germline lookup yields CDR1 LGHDT and CDR2 YNNKEL (reference sequence). V gave up 4 bases and J gave up 5 bases, with 11 bases separating them. CDR3 region: CASSPSRGETQYF. The CDR3 nucleotides are TGTGCCAGCAGCCCTTCCCGGGGTGAGACCCAGTACTTC.

This clonotype was seen only once. This rearrangement joins TRBV12-3 or TRBV12-4 to TRBJ2-4; TRBD1 matches at 9 bases. The J segment lost 3 bases and the V segment lost 7 bases, leaving 4 bases of the junction unmatched. The CDR3 sequence is 14 residues long. The CDR3 sequence: CASTLTGGKNIQYF. CDR3 nucleotides: TGTGCCAGCACCTTGACAGGGGGCAAAAACATTCAGTACTTC.

For this clonotype: Here the CDR3 omits its conserved ending phenylalanine or tryptophan, so a read error is the likely source. The chain couples TRBV4-1 to TRBJ2-3; TRBD2 agrees at 11 bases. Germline loops: CDR1 MGHRA, CDR2 YSYEKL. This CDR3 contains 17 residues. V shed 3 bases and J 3 bases; nucleotides not matched to a gene: 8. CDR3 sequence reads: CASSQMGLAVGTDTQYL. Written as DNA, the CDR3 is TGCGCCAGCAGCCAGATGGGACTAGCGGTGGGAACAGATACGCAGTATCTT.

A few counts support this clonotype. CDR3 in amino acids: CASSLGTGGRFQETQYF. The CDR3 DNA is TGTGCCAGCAGCTTAGGGACAGGGGGCCGATTCCAAGAGACCCAGTACTTC. The V call is TRBV7-3, the J call TRBJ2-7; 12 bases agree with TRBD1. The DNA end is a closer match to TRBJ2-5, so the J assignment may be wrong. This CDR3 comprises 17 residues. Germline V gene lookup returns CDR1 SGHTA and CDR2 FQGTGA.

In its sample, this clonotype was seen a few times. The genes are TRBV7-9 and TRBJ1-6, with TRBD1 as a possible D gene (6 bases). Germline V gives CDR1 SEHNR, CDR2 FQNEAQ (reference sequence). Trimming left V 3 bases short and J 6 bases short, with 9 bases between. This CDR3 region has 14 residues. CDR3 bases: TGTGCCAGCAGCTTTGGGGGGGCTAATTCACCCCTCCACTTT. Amino acids: CASSFGGANSPLHF.

This clonotype was observed at least ten times. This sequence joins TRBV13 and TRBJ2-5; D is perhaps TRBD2 (7 bases). With 4 bases removed from V and 5 bases from J, the gap between germline ends came to 20 bases. Germline CDR1 and CDR2: PRHDT and FYEKMQ (reference sequence). The CDR3 runs 16 residues. CDR3 DNA: TGTGCCAGCAGCTACCGGACAGCCCTGGGAGGGGAGACCCAGTACTTC. This encodes CASSYRTALGGETQYF. Looking up the rest from reference TRBV13 and TRBJ2-5 gives the full variable domain: AAGVIQSPRHLIKEKRETATLKCYPIPRHDTVYWYQQGPGQDPQFLISFYEKMQSDKGSIPDRFSAQQFSDYHSELNMSSLELGDSALYFCASSYRTALGGETQYFGPGTRLLVL.

The chain combines TRBV7-2 with TRBJ2-7, with D possibly matching TRBD1 (5 bases). The germline V and J ends were trimmed by 5 bases and 7 bases, with 15 bases remaining between them. The germline gives CDR1 SGHTA, CDR2 FQGNSA. CDR3 length: 13 amino acids. The CDR3 sequence: CASSNVGRVEQYF. The CDR3 DNA is TGTGCCAGCAGCAATGTTGGCAGGGTTGAGCAGTACTTC.

The chain recombines TRBV11-2 with TRBJ1-4; 7 bases agree with TRBD1. CDR3 length: 13 amino acids. The germline V gene encodes CDR1 SGHAT and CDR2 FQNNGV. With 5 bases clipped from V and 8 bases from J, the junction kept 5 bases outside the gene matches. CDR3 nucleotides: TGTGCCAGCAGCACAGGGGTTTGGGAAAAACTGTTTTTT. This sequence encodes CASSTGVWEKLFF.

V is TRBV12-3 or TRBV12-4 and J is TRBJ2-5, with TRBD2 matching 13 bases. The J call may be wrong; the DNA end is better matched by TRBJ2-7. The CDR3 consists of 15 residues. The CDR3 is CASSKGLAGLYEQYF. The DNA of the CDR3 is TGTGCCAGCAGCAAGGGACTAGCGGGACTCTACGAGCAGTACTTC.

This clonotype was detected many times. CDR3 coding DNA: TGTGCCAGCAGCTTAGATGCGGGGCGAGCTAACTATGGCTACACCTTC. Translation gives CASSLDAGRANYGYTF. J is TRBJ1-2 and V is TRBV7-2, with D possibly matching TRBD1 (5 bases). V was pared by 1 base and J by 0 bases, with 12 bases between. Germline assignment: CDR1 SGHTA and CDR2 FQGNSA. The CDR3 spans 16 residues.

A single count supports this clonotype. The genes are TRBV7-9 and TRBJ2-6; 7 bases fit TRBD2. Trimming removed 6 bases from V and 0 bases from J; junction bases left unmatched: 8. This CDR3 contains 17 residues. The germline gives CDR1 SEHNR, CDR2 FQNEAQ (reference sequence). The CDR3 loop is CASSLSGGFSGANVLTF. CDR3 nucleotides: TGTGCCAGCAGTCTTTCGGGAGGATTCTCTGGGGCCAACGTCCTGACTTTC.

The rearrangement uses TRBV29-1 and TRBJ2-1; 7 bases map to TRBD2. Germline lookup yields CDR1 SQVTM and CDR2 ANQGSEA. The CDR3 has 15 amino acids. The V and J ends lost 5 bases and 10 bases, in that order; junction bases with no gene match: 17. This CDR3 is CSVRSGGSSPGEQFF. The CDR3 nucleotides are TGCAGCGTTCGTAGCGGCGGGAGTTCCCCGGGGGAGCAGTTCTTC.

The chain combines TRBV3-1 with TRBJ2-1; tentative D call: TRBD2 (5 bases). Trimming left V 2 bases short and J 5 bases short, with 16 bases between. The germline V gene encodes CDR1 LGHDT and CDR2 YNNKEL (reference sequence). The CDR3 is 16 residues long. The DNA of the CDR3 is TGTGCCAGCAGCCAAACTAGATCCTTGGTCCACAATGAGCAGTTCTTC. Amino acid sequence: CASSQTRSLVHNEQFF.

The V gene is TRBV7-9, the J gene TRBJ1-1, with 9 bases identical to TRBD1. Germline V gene data show CDR1 as SEHNR and CDR2 as FQNEAQ (reference sequence). CDR3 length: 14 residues. V was clipped by 4 bases and J by 6 bases; unmatched bases: 6. As DNA, the CDR3 is TGTGCCAGCAGCTCGACAGGGGGAATCTCTGAAGCTTTCTTT. As protein: CASSSTGGISEAFF.

This rearrangement joins TRBV28 to TRBJ1-2; the D gene is possibly TRBD1 (6 bases). Trimming stripped 6 bases from V and 8 bases from J, with 22 bases between. The CDR3 loop spans 15 amino acids. Germline values: CDR1 MDHEN, CDR2 SYDVKM. The CDR3 reads CASSRGNSGDGGYTF. The CDR3 DNA reads TGTGCCAGCAGCCGCGGCAATTCAGGGGACGGAGGCTACACCTTC.

The table lists this clonotype with a few counts. The junction and the germline gene differ at one end; a read error may be behind it. V usage is TRBV5-1 and J usage is TRBJ1-2; D not resolved. CDR3 length equals 13 residues. The germline CDR1 and CDR2 sequences are SGHRS and YFSETQ. The CDR3 nucleotides are TGCGCCAGCAGCTTGGAACCTAATTATGGCTACACCTTC. It specifies CASSLEPNYGYTF.

This chain connects TRBV2 to TRBJ1-1; D perhaps matches TRBD1 (5 bases). This CDR3 has 15 residues. From germline, CDR1 is SNHLY and CDR2 FYNNEI. Trimming shortened V by 2 bases and J by 5 bases, and 15 bases separated the two germline ends. CDR3 bases: TGTGCCAGCAGTGAAACATGGGGGATTGCGACTGAAGCTTTCTTT. Its protein product is CASSETWGIATEAFF.